This is a list of T cell receptor beta chains from one sample in a study of beta chain features in type 1 diabetes. Sequencing used immunoSEQ multiplex PCR; TCRdb keeps in-frame clones, though not all of them. The table includes about 240,000 clones, 25% to 30% detected once. The specimen was central memory CD4+ T cells from blood. The receptors come from a man aged 25 to 40 in good health. CDR3s include the opening cysteine and the closing phenylalanine or tryptophan. The order of the fields is clone size, J gene, V gene, CDR3 protein. Size is stated for part of the rows, as once, few or many counts, or as a class when the clone is expanded.

abundance: .; j_gene: TRBJ2-5; v_gene: TRBV6-5; CDR3aa: CASNRAGHQETQYF
abundance: few; j_gene: TRBJ2-1; v_gene: TRBV5-6; CDR3aa: CASSLGRLAGAEQFF
abundance: .; j_gene: TRBJ2-3; v_gene: TRBV27; CDR3aa: CASSLSLGATDTQYF
abundance: few; j_gene: TRBJ2-5; v_gene: TRBV29-1; CDR3aa: CSAHLQTQYF
abundance: .; j_gene: .; v_gene: TRBV29-1; CDR3aa: CSVGAGRGGGHEQYF
abundance: .; j_gene: TRBJ2-5; v_gene: TRBV7-2; CDR3aa: CASSVTLGETQYF
abundance: .; j_gene: TRBJ1-2; v_gene: TRBV4-1; CDR3aa: CASSPGQGAVDGYTF
abundance: few; j_gene: TRBJ2-5; v_gene: TRBV11-1; CDR3aa: CASSRAYGETQYF
abundance: few; j_gene: TRBJ2-5; v_gene: TRBV21-1; CDR3aa: CASSKGPDLQETQYF
abundance: .; j_gene: TRBJ2-7; v_gene: TRBV10-3; CDR3aa: CAISVGGDLSEQYF
abundance: few; j_gene: TRBJ2-7; v_gene: TRBV7-2; CDR3aa: CASSLETGPTTGQYF
abundance: .; j_gene: TRBJ2-1; v_gene: TRBV7-2; CDR3aa: CASSLAPISSYNEQFF
abundance: .; j_gene: .; v_gene: TRBV7-9; CDR3aa: CASSLLGATQYF
abundance: many; j_gene: TRBJ1-5; v_gene: TRBV29-1; CDR3aa: CSVQTGPSNQPQHF
abundance: few; j_gene: TRBJ1-2; v_gene: TRBV27; CDR3aa: CASGDREAGGYTF
abundance: .; j_gene: TRBJ2-7; v_gene: TRBV5-4; CDR3aa: CASSLNSYEQYF
abundance: few; j_gene: TRBJ2-3; v_gene: TRBV5-4; CDR3aa: CASSIRTSGIVDTQYF
abundance: few; j_gene: TRBJ2-7; v_gene: TRBV5-5; CDR3aa: CASSFTGSTYEQYF
abundance: few; j_gene: TRBJ2-3; v_gene: TRBV19; CDR3aa: CASNQGPTQYF
abundance: .; j_gene: TRBJ2-7; v_gene: TRBV20-1; CDR3aa: CSCDRGYEQYF
abundance: .; j_gene: TRBJ1-2; v_gene: TRBV10-2; CDR3aa: CASSESQDYGYTF
abundance: few; j_gene: TRBJ2-2; v_gene: TRBV9; CDR3aa: CASSVIGDTGELFF
abundance: .; j_gene: TRBJ2-6; v_gene: TRBV7-9; CDR3aa: CASSLVAGGDNVLTF
abundance: .; j_gene: TRBJ1-3; v_gene: TRBV30; CDR3aa: CAWSVLGPSGNTIYF
abundance: .; j_gene: TRBJ1-5; v_gene: TRBV30; CDR3aa: CAWSVNSYQPQHF
abundance: few; j_gene: TRBJ1-1; v_gene: TRBV18; CDR3aa: CASSPRGLKGEAFF
abundance: .; j_gene: TRBJ2-7; v_gene: TRBV25-1; CDR3aa: CASSDRFYEQYF
abundance: few; j_gene: TRBJ2-3; v_gene: TRBV11-2; CDR3aa: CASGVTALGTDTQYF
abundance: .; j_gene: TRBJ2-2; v_gene: TRBV5-1; CDR3aa: CASSPSVSALNTGELFF
abundance: .; j_gene: TRBJ2-1; v_gene: TRBV7-9; CDR3aa: CASSLGDFYNEQFF
abundance: many; j_gene: TRBJ1-5; v_gene: TRBV6-5; CDR3aa: CASSMGQNQPQHF
abundance: .; j_gene: TRBJ2-2; v_gene: TRBV5-1; CDR3aa: CASSRLAGVVGELFF
abundance: few; j_gene: TRBJ2-1; v_gene: TRBV5-1; CDR3aa: CASSLTTGGSNEQFF
abundance: .; j_gene: TRBJ2-7; v_gene: TRBV7-8; CDR3aa: CASSSTSGAYEQYF
abundance: few; j_gene: TRBJ1-2; v_gene: TRBV2; CDR3aa: CASRDYGYTF
abundance: .; j_gene: TRBJ1-2; v_gene: TRBV14; CDR3aa: CASSHRLQGDGYTF
abundance: many; j_gene: TRBJ2-3; v_gene: TRBV9; CDR3aa: CASNTDTQYF
abundance: .; j_gene: TRBJ1-5; v_gene: TRBV30; CDR3aa: CAWSVGTGPNQPQHF
abundance: few; j_gene: TRBJ2-5; v_gene: TRBV5-1; CDR3aa: CASSPGTVQETQYF
abundance: few; j_gene: TRBJ2-1; v_gene: TRBV7-9; CDR3aa: CASSAPREQFF
abundance: .; j_gene: TRBJ2-7; v_gene: TRBV12-2; CDR3aa: CASRYRLAGGGSYEQYF
abundance: .; j_gene: TRBJ2-7; v_gene: TRBV7-2; CDR3aa: CASSLDPTRSYEQYF
abundance: .; j_gene: TRBJ2-7; v_gene: TRBV28; CDR3aa: CASSSPFPGQGPEQYF
abundance: .; j_gene: TRBJ2-7; v_gene: TRBV29-1; CDR3aa: CSVEAGRDEQYF
abundance: few; j_gene: TRBJ2-3; v_gene: TRBV30; CDR3aa: CAWATSGRGDTQYF
abundance: .; j_gene: TRBJ2-5; v_gene: TRBV7-2; CDR3aa: CASSTSAGAQETQYF
abundance: .; j_gene: TRBJ2-1; v_gene: TRBV6-5; CDR3aa: CASSYSTGVSYNEQFF
abundance: .; j_gene: TRBJ2-6; v_gene: TRBV29-1; CDR3aa: CSVEGPEGSGANVLTF
abundance: few; j_gene: TRBJ2-1; v_gene: TRBV7-8; CDR3aa: CASSSITGTTKSSYNEQFF
abundance: .; j_gene: TRBJ2-1; v_gene: TRBV11-3; CDR3aa: CASSSSGASGVYNEQFF
abundance: .; j_gene: TRBJ2-1; v_gene: TRBV30; CDR3aa: CACPRGAGGYNEQFF
abundance: .; j_gene: TRBJ2-5; v_gene: TRBV19; CDR3aa: CASSFGQEQETQYF
abundance: few; j_gene: TRBJ2-1; v_gene: TRBV7-9; CDR3aa: CASSQEGLAGGEQFF